This TCR beta chain was observed in a study of T-cell reconstitution after alpha-beta-depleted transplantation in children. The CDR3 extends over 16 amino acids. V was trimmed by 2 bases and J by 2 bases, leaving 15 bases between them. The germline V gene encodes CDR1 LGHNA and CDR2 YSLEER. In this sample, this clonotype turned up a few times. As it was prepared, the TCRbeta library received unique molecular identifiers. MiXCR, applied by TCRdb to the PCR reads, yields one record per CDR3 protein. The repertoire holds fewer than 750,000 distinct CDR3 sequences, with 20% to 30% as singletons. J is TRBJ1-1 and V is TRBV4-3, with D maybe TRBD1 (5 bases). The sequencing here drew on PBMCs, taken before TCRalphabeta/CD19-depleted stem cell transplant. The sequence was obtained from a boy in the first two years of life with Wiskott-Aldrich syndrome, due to receive a stem cell transplant. The CDR3 DNA is TGCGCCAGCAGCCAATTTGGACACCAAGAAAACACTGAAGCTTTCTTT. Protein: CASSQFGHQENTEAFF.